The rows below give T cell receptor beta chains drawn from one sample of a study of cytomegalovirus exposure and HLA in healthy donors. Profiling relied on immunoSEQ multiplex PCR, and the TCRdb table lists in-frame clones only, not all of them. This table has about 130,000 clones, approximately 92% appearing once. The sequenced sample consisted of PBMCs. The receptors were sampled from a woman between 18 and 30 years old in good health and CMV-seronegative. Each CDR3 is given with its conserved first and last residue. D genes are given only for firm matches. Not all rows give a size; the values are once, few, many and, for expanded clones, a class.

j_call | v_call | d_call | clone_size | cdr3_nt | cdr3_aa
TRBJ1-5 | TRBV9 | NA | NA | TGTGCCAACAATCCGCTGGGGGCTCAGCATTTT | CANNPLGAQHF
TRBJ1-1 | TRBV11-2 | TRBD1 | NA | TGTGCCAGCAGCTTACGTAGGACAGGGCCCACTGAAGCTTTCTTT | CASSLRRTGPTEAFF
TRBJ1-6 | TRBV5-1 | TRBD1 | NA | TGCGCCAGCAGCTTTAACCGGGACAGGGGCTCACCCCTCCACTTT | CASSFNRDRGSPLHF
TRBJ2-7 | TRBV4-1 | NA | NA | TGCGCCAGCAGCCGTGGGGTCGGGGACGAGCAGTACTTC | CASSRGVGDEQYF
TRBJ2-7 | TRBV2 | TRBD2 | NA | TGTGCCAGCAGAAGGGAGGTGACTAGCGGGTATTACGAGCAGTACTTC | CASRREVTSGYYEQYF
TRBJ1-2 | TRBV6-1 | TRBD1 | NA | TGTGCCAGCAGTGTGCCGGGACAGGGGAACTATGGCTACACCTTC | CASSVPGQGNYGYTF
TRBJ2-5 | TRBV5-6 | TRBD1 | NA | TGTGCCAGCAGCCGATGGGACAGGGGACAAGAGACCCAGTACTTC | CASSRWDRGQETQYF
TRBJ2-3 | TRBV15 | NA | NA | TGTGCCACCAGCAGAGATCGGGGGATCTCTAGCACAGATACGCAGTATTTT | CATSRDRGISSTDTQYF
TRBJ2-3 | TRBV5-1 | TRBD2 | NA | TGCGCCAGCAGCTGGGGGACTAGCGGGTTAACAGATACGCAGTATTTT | CASSWGTSGLTDTQYF
TRBJ1-1 | TRBV6-1 | TRBD1 | NA | TGTGCCAGCAGTGGCATGACAGGGGGAGAAGCTTTCTTT | CASSGMTGGEAFF
TRBJ1-2 | TRBV4-1 | TRBD1 | NA | TGCGCCAGCAGCCAAACAGACAGGGCTAACTATGGCTACACCTTC | CASSQTDRANYGYTF
TRBJ1-1 | TRBV29-1 | TRBD1 | NA | TGCAGCGTTGGGACAGGGGGCGAATTTTGGGCGAGGAACACTGAAGCTTTCTTT | CSVGTGGEFWARNTEAFF
TRBJ1-2 | TRBV5-4 | NA | once | TGTGCCAGCAGCTTGGACCGGTATGGCTACACCTTC | CASSLDRYGYTF
TRBJ1-3 | TRBV6-5 | NA | NA | TGTGCCAGCAGTTACACCACAGGGCCGCGGCACACCATATATTTT | CASSYTTGPRHTIYF
TRBJ2-7 | TRBV15 | TRBD1 | NA | TGTGCCACCAGTACGGGACAGGGGGCGGACGAGCAGTACTTC | CATSTGQGADEQYF